Below, 14 T cell receptor beta chains from the same sample are listed, as sequenced in a study of tumor and adjacent non-tumor tissue in lung cancer. TCRbeta libraries were built with three rounds of nested PCR, modified from ARM-PCR. TCRdb re-called the multiplex PCR reads with MiXCR, one entry per CDR3 protein. This table holds some 120,000 distinct CDR3 sequences, approximately 71% found once. This sample's RNA came from whole unsorted tissue. Sequencing input: lung tumor tissue. These receptors came from a man younger than 45 with non-small cell lung cancer.

This clonotype occurred many times. The chain employs TRBV20-1 and TRBJ2-4; 7 nucleotides line up with TRBD1. J gave up 4 bases and V 5 bases, and 5 bases lay outside the gene matches. CDR1 is DFQATT, CDR2 SNEGSKA, per germline (reference sequence). This CDR3 region has 13 residues. The CDR3 protein is CSADPGQKNIQYF. The CDR3, as DNA: TGCAGTGCTGACCCGGGACAGAAAAACATTCAGTACTTC.

In regard to this clonotype: At one of its ends the junction is not consistent with the germline gene, which may arise from a read error. The chain joins TRBV6-5 to TRBJ2-3, with TRBD2 matching over 8 bases. CDR1 MNHEY and CDR2 SVGAGI come from the germline V gene. This CDR3 has 14 residues. Here the CDR3 DNA reads TGTGCCAGCAGTTTCGGGACTAGGGCAGATACGCAATATTTT. Its translation is CASSFGTRADTQYF.

Remarks on this clonotype: Possible read error: a much larger clone is one base away. No conserved phenylalanine or tryptophan is present at the end of the CDR3, so a read error is the likely explanation. The chain uses TRBV20-1 and TRBJ2-5, with D tentatively TRBD1 (6 bases). V was trimmed by 6 bases and J by 3 bases, leaving 14 bases between them. There are 13 residues in the CDR3. Per germline, CDR1 DFQATT and CDR2 SNEGSKA (reference sequence). The CDR3 protein is CSAPPGGKETQYL. The CDR3 coding sequence is TGCAGTGCCCCTCCTGGGGGCAAAGAGACCCAGTACCTC.

V is TRBV29-1 and J is TRBJ1-2, with 7 bases fitting TRBD1. The CDR3 extends over 15 amino acids. CDR1 SQVTM and CDR2 ANQGSEA come from the germline V gene. The CDR3 is CRARDRGRGRYGYTF. The CDR3 bases are TGCAGAGCCCGGGACAGAGGGCGAGGAAGATATGGCTACACCTTC.

The chain is built from TRBV6-1 and TRBJ2-7; perhaps TRBD1 as D (6 bases). CDR3 size: 16 residues. V dropped 2 bases and J dropped 6 bases, with 20 bases sitting between them. From germline, CDR1 is MNHNS and CDR2 SASEGT. The CDR3 region is CASSEWTGTGLCEQYF. As DNA, the CDR3 is TGTGCCAGCAGTGAATGGACCGGTACAGGGTTATGCGAGCAGTACTTC.

This chain links TRBV6-6 with TRBJ1-4, with no clear D. The CDR3 has 15 amino acids. Trimming cost V 6 bases and J 6 bases, with 17 bases left between them. The germline gives CDR1 MNHNY, CDR2 SVGAGI (reference sequence). The CDR3 nucleotides read TGTGCCAGCAGCCAGCCGGGGAGAGGCGATGAAAAACTGTTTTTT. Translation gives CASSQPGRGDEKLFF.

This clonotype was detected a few times. Relative to the germline gene, one junction end is altered; a read error may explain this. The chain recombines TRBV20-1 with TRBJ2-5; TRBD2 matches at 10 bases. Germline CDR1 and CDR2: DFQATT and SNEGSKA (reference sequence). The CDR3 extends over 15 amino acids. CDR3 in DNA: TGCAGTGTTAGAGATTTCGAGCGGGAGGGGGAGACCCAGTACTTC. Amino acid sequence: CSVRDFEREGETQYF.

The genes are TRBV7-3 and TRBJ1-6, with D tentatively TRBD1 (5 bases). Germline V CDR1 and CDR2: SGHTA, FQGTGA. V lost 2 bases, J lost 14 bases, and 13 bases lay in between. There are 13 residues in the CDR3. The CDR3: CASSLQGSSSLHF. In DNA, the CDR3 is TGTGCCAGCAGCTTACAGGGTTCATCATCCCTCCACTTT.

With regard to this clonotype: A much bigger clone sits one base away, suggesting this may be a read error. This chain joins TRBV6-5 and TRBJ2-3, with 8 bases lining up with TRBD2. V shed 1 base, J shed 2 bases, and the junction held 5 bases outside the gene matches. The CDR3 has 16 amino acids. CDR1 is MNHEY and CDR2 is SVGAGI in the germline V gene. Here the CDR3 reads CASSYYSGAHTDTQYF. CDR3 bases: TGTGCCAGCAGTTACTATAGCGGGGCCCACACAGATACGCAGTATTTT.

Worth noting for this clonotype: Given the absence of the conserved phenylalanine or tryptophan at the CDR3 end, a read error is likely. The V call is TRBV11-3, the J call TRBJ2-5, with 7 bases that match TRBD2. V gave up 6 bases and J gave up 2 bases; unmatched junction bases: 9. Germline CDR1 reads SGHNT; CDR2 reads YENEEA. The CDR3 loop spans 15 amino acids. The DNA for the CDR3 is TGTGCCAGCAGTCCGGGGGGTAGCCTTCAAGAGACCCAGTACTCC. This translates into CASSPGGSLQETQYS.

This clonotype was counted once. A much larger clone differs by one base, so this may be a read error. This chain uses TRBV12-3 or TRBV12-4 with TRBJ2-2, with a possible D match to TRBD1 (5 bases). The V end was cut by 1 base, the J end by 2 bases, with 11 bases between. This CDR3 contains 16 residues. DNA of the CDR3: TGTGCCAGCAGTTTAGGTCTGGACACCAACACCGGGGAGCTGTTTTTT. Translation: CASSLGLDTNTGELFF.

This clonotype has just a few counts. The chain joins TRBV4-1 to TRBJ2-7; TRBD2 is a possible D gene (6 bases). V lost 0 bases, J lost 4 bases, and 13 bases lay in between. Germline assignment: CDR1 MGHRA and CDR2 YSYEKL. The CDR3 is 15 amino acids. CDR3 DNA: TGCGCCAGCAGCCAAGATGTGACGGGGACTTACGAGCAGTACTTC. This gives the protein CASSQDVTGTYEQYF.

On this clonotype itself: Given the absence of the conserved phenylalanine or tryptophan at the CDR3 end, a read error is likely. This chain joins TRBV20-1 and TRBJ1-1; D gene ambiguous. Germline CDR1 reads DFQATT; CDR2 reads SNEGSKA (reference sequence). Trimming shortened V by 5 bases and J by 3 bases, and 7 bases separated the two germline ends. This CDR3 is 11 amino acids long. Here the CDR3 DNA reads TGCAGTGCTCCCCTTTACACTGAAGCTTTCATT. Its translation is CSAPLYTEAFI.

Turning to this clonotype: A read error may account for a junction end that differs from germline. The chain has TRBV11-2 and TRBJ2-3; D possibly corresponds to TRBD2 (5 bases). This CDR3 spans 14 amino acids. Germline CDR1 and CDR2: SGHAT and FQNNGV. CDR3 DNA: TGTGCCAGCAACCCCAGTGTGAGGGCAGATACGCAGAATTTT. It encodes CASNPSVRADTQNF. Full variable domain (remainder filled in from reference TRBV11-2 and TRBJ2-3): EAGVAQSPRYKIIEKRQSVAFWCNPISGHATLYWYQQILGQGPKLLIQFQNNGVVDDSQLPKDRFSAERLKGVDSTLKIQPAKLEDSAVYLCASNPSVRADTQNFGPGTRLTVL.